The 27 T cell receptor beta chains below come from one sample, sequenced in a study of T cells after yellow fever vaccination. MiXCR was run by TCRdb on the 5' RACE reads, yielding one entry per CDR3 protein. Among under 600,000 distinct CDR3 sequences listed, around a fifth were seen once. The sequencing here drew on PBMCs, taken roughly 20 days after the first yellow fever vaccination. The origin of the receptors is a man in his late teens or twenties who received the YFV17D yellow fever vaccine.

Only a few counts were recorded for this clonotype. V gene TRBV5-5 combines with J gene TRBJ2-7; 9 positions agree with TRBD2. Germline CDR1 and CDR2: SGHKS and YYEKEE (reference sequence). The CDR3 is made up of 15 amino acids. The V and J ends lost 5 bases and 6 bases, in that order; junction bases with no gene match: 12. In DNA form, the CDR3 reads TGTGCCAGCAGTTCCGTCGATGCGGGGGGGCCCGAGCAGTACGTC. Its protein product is CASSSVDAGGPEQYV.

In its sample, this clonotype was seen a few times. CDR3 nucleotide sequence: TGTGCCAGCAGTTATGAAGGATCTGAAGCTTTCTTT. Its protein is CASSYEGSEAFF. The rearrangement links TRBV12-3 or TRBV12-4 to TRBJ1-1; D gene unclear. V lost 4 bases and J 6 bases, leaving 9 bases between the germline ends. The length of the CDR3 is 12 residues.

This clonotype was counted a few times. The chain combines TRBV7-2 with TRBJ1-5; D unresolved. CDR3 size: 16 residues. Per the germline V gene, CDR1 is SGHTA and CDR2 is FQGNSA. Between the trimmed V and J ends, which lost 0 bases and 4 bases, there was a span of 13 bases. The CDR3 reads CASSLAQRQANQPQHF. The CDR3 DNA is TGTGCCAGCAGCTTAGCGCAGCGGCAGGCTAATCAGCCCCAGCATTTT.

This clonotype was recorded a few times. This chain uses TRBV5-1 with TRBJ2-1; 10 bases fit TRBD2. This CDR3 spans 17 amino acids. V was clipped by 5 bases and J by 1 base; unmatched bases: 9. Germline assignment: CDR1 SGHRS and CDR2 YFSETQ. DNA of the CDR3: TGCGCCAGCAGAGGGGCTAGCGGGGGCTCATCCTACAATGAGCAGTTCTTC. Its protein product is CASRGASGGSSYNEQFF. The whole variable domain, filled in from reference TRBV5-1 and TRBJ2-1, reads KAGVTQTPRYLIKTRGQQVTLSCSPISGHRSVSWYQQTPGQGLQFLFEYFSETQRNKGNFPGRFSGRQFSNSRSEMNVSTLELGDSALYLCASRGASGGSSYNEQFFGPGTRLTVL.

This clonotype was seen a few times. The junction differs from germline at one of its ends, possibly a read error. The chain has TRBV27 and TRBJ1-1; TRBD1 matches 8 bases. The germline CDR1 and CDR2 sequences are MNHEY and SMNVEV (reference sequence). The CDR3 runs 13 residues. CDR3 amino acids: CASSRRPTGERYF. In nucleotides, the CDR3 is TGTGCCAGCAGTCGCCGACCGACAGGGGAGCGTTACTTT.

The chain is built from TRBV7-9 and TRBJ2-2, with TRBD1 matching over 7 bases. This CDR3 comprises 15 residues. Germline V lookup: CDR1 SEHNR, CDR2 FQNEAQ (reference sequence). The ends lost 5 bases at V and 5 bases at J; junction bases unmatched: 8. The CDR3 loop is CASSEQGVGTGELFF. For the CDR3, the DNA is TGTGCCAGCAGCGAGCAGGGGGTTGGAACCGGGGAGCTGTTTTTT.

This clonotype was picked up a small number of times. CDR3 sequence reads: CASSPREGWLSGELFF. The CDR3 DNA is TGTGCCAGCTCCCCCAGGGAGGGGTGGCTGTCCGGGGAGCTGTTTTTT. The V and J genes are TRBV25-1 and TRBJ2-2; the match to TRBD2 covers 7 bases. Germline CDR1 and CDR2: MGHDK and SYGVNS. The V and J ends lost 8 bases and 6 bases, in that order; junction bases with no gene match: 15. The CDR3 extends over 16 amino acids. The whole variable domain, filled in from reference TRBV25-1 and TRBJ2-2, reads EADIYQTPRYLVIGTGKKITLECSQTMGHDKMYWYQQDPGMELHLIHYSYGVNSTEKGDLSSESTVSRIRTEHFPLTLESARPSHTSQYLCASSPREGWLSGELFFGEGSRLTVL.

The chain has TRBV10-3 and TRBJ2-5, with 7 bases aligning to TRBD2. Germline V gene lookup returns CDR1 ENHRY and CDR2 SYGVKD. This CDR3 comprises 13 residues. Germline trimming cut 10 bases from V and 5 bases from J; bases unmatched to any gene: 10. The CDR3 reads CATWEGEGETQYF. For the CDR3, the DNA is TGTGCCACCTGGGAAGGGGAGGGGGAGACCCAGTACTTC.

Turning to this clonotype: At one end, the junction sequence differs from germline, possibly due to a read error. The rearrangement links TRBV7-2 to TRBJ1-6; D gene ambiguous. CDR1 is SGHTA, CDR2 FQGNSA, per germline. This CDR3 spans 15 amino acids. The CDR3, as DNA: TGTGCCAGCAGCTTTGGTAGCTCCTATAATTCACCCCCCCACTTT. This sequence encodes CASSFGSSYNSPPHF.

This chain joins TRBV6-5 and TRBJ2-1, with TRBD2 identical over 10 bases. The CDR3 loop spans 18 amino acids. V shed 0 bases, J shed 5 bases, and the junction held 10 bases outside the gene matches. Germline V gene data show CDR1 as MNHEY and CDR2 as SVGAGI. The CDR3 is CASSYSSQRGGADNEQFF. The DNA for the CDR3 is TGTGCCAGCAGTTACTCGTCTCAGCGGGGGGGAGCTGACAATGAGCAGTTCTTC.

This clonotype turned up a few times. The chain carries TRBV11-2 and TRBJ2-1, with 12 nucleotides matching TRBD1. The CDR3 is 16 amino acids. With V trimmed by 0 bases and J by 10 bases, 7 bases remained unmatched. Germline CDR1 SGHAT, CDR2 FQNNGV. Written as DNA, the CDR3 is TGTGCCAGCAGCTTAGAAGCGGGACAGGGGGCCTGGGAGCAGTTCTTC. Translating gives CASSLEAGQGAWEQFF. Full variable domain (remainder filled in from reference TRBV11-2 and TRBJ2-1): EAGVAQSPRYKIIEKRQSVAFWCNPISGHATLYWYQQILGQGPKLLIQFQNNGVVDDSQLPKDRFSAERLKGVDSTLKIQPAKLEDSAVYLCASSLEAGQGAWEQFFGPGTRLTVL.

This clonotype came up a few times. This CDR3 is CASSQAGFVAGGEQYF. The CDR3 DNA is TGTGCCAGCAGCCAGGCGGGGTTCGTGGCTGGGGGCGAGCAGTACTTC. V gene TRBV4-2 combines with J gene TRBJ2-7, with TRBD2 as a possible D gene (6 bases). Germline loops: CDR1 LGHNA, CDR2 YNFKEQ. Trimming left V 3 bases short and J 6 bases short, with 21 bases between. The CDR3 totals 16 residues.

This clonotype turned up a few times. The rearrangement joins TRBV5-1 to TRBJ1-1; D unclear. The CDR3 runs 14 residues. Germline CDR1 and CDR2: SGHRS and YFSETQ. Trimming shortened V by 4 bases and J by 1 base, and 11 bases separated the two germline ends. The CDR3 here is CASSSRDKNTEAFF. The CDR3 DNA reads TGCGCCAGCAGCAGTAGAGACAAGAACACTGAAGCTTTCTTT. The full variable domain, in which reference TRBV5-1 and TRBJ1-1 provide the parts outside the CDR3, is KAGVTQTPRYLIKTRGQQVTLSCSPISGHRSVSWYQQTPGQGLQFLFEYFSETQRNKGNFPGRFSGRQFSNSRSEMNVSTLELGDSALYLCASSSRDKNTEAFFGQGTRLTVV.

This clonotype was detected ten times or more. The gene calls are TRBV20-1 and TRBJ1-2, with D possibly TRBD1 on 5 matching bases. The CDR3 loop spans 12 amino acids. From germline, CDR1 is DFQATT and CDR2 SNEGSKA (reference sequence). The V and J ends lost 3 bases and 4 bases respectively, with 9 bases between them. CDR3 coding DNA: TGCAGTGCTAGTCGGGGCCTCTATGGCTACACCTTC. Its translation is CSASRGLYGYTF.

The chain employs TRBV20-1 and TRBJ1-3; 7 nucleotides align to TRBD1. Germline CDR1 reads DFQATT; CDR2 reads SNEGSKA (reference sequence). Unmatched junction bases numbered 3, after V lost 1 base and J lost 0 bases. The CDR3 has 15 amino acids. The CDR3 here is CSARATGSSGNTIYF. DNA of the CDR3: TGCAGTGCTAGAGCGACAGGGAGCTCTGGAAACACCATATATTTT.

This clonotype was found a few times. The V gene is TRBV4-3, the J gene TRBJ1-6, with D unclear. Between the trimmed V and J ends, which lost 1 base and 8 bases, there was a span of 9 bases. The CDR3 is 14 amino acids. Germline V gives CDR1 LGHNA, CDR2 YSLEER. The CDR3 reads CASSQVLRDSPLHF. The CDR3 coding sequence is TGCGCCAGCAGCCAAGTCCTCCGGGATTCACCCCTCCACTTT.

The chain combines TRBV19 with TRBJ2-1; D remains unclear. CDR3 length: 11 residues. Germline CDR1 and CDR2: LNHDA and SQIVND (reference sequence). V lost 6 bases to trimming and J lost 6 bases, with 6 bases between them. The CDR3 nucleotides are TGTGCCAGTAGACGGTTCAATGAGCAGTTCTTC. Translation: CASRRFNEQFF.

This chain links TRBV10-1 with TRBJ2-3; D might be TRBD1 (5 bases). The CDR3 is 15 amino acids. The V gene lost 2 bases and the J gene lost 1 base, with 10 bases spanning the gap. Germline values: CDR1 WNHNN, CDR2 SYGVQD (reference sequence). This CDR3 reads CASSEAGSGTDTQYF. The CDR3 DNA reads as TGCGCCAGCAGTGAGGCAGGGTCCGGCACAGATACGCAGTATTTT.

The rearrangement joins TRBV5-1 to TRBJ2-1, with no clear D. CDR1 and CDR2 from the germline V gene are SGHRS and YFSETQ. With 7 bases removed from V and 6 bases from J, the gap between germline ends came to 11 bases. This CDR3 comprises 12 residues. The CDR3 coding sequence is TGCGCCAGCGGCCCGACGGGCAATGAGCAGTTCTTC. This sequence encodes CASGPTGNEQFF.

CDR3 DNA: TGTGCCACCCACCCTTGGGGGATCACTGAAGCTTTCTTT. Translated: CATHPWGITEAFF. The gene calls are TRBV11-2 and TRBJ1-1; tentatively, D is TRBD1 (5 bases). The length of the CDR3 is 13 residues. V was clipped by 10 bases and J by 4 bases, with 16 bases between them. The germline gives CDR1 SGHAT, CDR2 FQNNGV.

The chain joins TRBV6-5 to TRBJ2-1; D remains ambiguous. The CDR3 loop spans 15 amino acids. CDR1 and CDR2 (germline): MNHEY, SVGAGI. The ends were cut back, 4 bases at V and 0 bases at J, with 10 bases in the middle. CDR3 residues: CASSWSINSYNEQFF. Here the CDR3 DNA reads TGTGCCAGCAGTTGGTCCATAAACTCCTACAATGAGCAGTTCTTC.

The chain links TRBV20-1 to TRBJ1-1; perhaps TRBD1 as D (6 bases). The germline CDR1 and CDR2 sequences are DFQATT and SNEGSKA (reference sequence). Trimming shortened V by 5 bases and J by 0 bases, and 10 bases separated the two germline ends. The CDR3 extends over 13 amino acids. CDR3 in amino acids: CSAGQNLNTEAFF. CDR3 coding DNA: TGCAGTGCTGGACAGAACCTGAACACTGAAGCTTTCTTT.

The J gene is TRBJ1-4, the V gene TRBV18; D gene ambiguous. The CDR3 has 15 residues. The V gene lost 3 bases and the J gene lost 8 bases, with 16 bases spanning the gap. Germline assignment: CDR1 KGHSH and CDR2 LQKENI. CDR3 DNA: TGTGCCAGCTCACCGCAGTCGGGTTTCACGGAAAAACTGTTTTTT. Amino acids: CASSPQSGFTEKLFF.

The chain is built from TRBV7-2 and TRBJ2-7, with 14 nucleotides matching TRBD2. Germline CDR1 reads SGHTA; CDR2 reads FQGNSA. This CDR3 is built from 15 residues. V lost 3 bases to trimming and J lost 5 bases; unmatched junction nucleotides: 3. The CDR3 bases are TGTGCCAGCAGCTTTGGGACTAGCGGGGGTAACGAGCAGTACGTC. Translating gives CASSFGTSGGNEQYV.

The CDR3 DNA is TGTGCCAGCAAAGACACCGGAAACACCATATATTTT. Translation: CASKDTGNTIYF. This sequence joins TRBV2 and TRBJ1-3; D gene ambiguous. Germline assignment: CDR1 SNHLY and CDR2 FYNNEI. The CDR3 has 12 amino acids. V was pared by 7 bases and J by 4 bases, with 8 bases between.

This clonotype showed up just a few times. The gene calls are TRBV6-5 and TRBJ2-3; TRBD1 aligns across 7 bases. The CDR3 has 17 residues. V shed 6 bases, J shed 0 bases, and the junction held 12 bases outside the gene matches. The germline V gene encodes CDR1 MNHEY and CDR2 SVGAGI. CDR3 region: CASSYTRDSPSTDTQYF. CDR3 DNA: TGTGCCAGCAGCTATACTCGGGACAGTCCTAGCACAGATACGCAGTATTTT.

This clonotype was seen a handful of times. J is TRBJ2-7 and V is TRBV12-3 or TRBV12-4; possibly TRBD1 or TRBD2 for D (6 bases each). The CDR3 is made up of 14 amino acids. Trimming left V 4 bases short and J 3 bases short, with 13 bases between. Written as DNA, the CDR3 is TGTGCCAGCAGTTCCGAACAGGGAGGCTACGAGCAGTACTTC. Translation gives CASSSEQGGYEQYF.